This entry concerns a single TCR beta chain. The V end was cut by 4 bases, the J end by 7 bases, with 13 bases between. Germline V gives CDR1 SGHDN, CDR2 FVKESK. The CDR3 runs 13 residues. The sample belongs to a study of blood T cell repertoires in COVID-19. Study in general: Acute-phase and convalescent COVID-19 samples originated in the United States, Italy and Spain. T cells, B-cell-depleted T cells, or PBMCs supplied cDNA or gDNA.

The authors' processing: Scientists estimated how many nucleated cells there were by amplifying reference gene primers. TCRdb's table, derived via immunoSEQ multiplex PCR, lists solely in-frame clones and lacks some. That table supplies the V and J calls and clone size; D and trimming were determined from the DNA. Counted here are about 280,000 clones, around 90% occurring once; the ten biggest clones make up 2% to 2.5%. This TCR was sampled from a man aged 50 to 59 with acute or convalescent COVID-19. The chain is built from TRBV14 and TRBJ1-2; D remains unclear. Sequenced sample: peripheral blood. The CDR3 nucleotides are TGTGCCAGCAGCCCCCGAGGTCGACTTGGCTACACCTTC. This codes for CASSPRGRLGYTF.